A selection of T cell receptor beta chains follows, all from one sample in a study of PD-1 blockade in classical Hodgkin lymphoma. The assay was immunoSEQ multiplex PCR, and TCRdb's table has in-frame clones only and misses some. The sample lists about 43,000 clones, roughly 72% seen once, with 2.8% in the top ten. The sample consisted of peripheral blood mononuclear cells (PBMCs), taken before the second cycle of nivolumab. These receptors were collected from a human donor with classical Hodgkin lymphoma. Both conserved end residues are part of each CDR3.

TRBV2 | CASTGTGHYEQYF
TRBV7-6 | CASSLGGNQETQYF
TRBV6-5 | CASSYTDSYEQYF
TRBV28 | CASSWVGTTNTEAFF
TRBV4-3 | CASSPMTGQEETQYF
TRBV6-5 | CASSYEGAVYGYTF
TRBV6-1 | CASSPTQWGLFF
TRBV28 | CASSLVGQGYGYTF
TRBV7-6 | CASNPPAPGQGRGEQFF
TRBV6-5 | CASSYEGTKAFF
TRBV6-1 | CASSGDGNYGYTF
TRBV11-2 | CASSLGSGSEQYF
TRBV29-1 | CSVEMWDRDNNEQFF